A single sample gave rise to the 14 T cell receptor beta chains below, sequenced in a study of blood T cells in healthy people across ages. Then a second PCR, running about 7 to 11 cycles, was carried out with a sample-barcoded 5' primer and a J-beta primer mix. TCRdb re-called the 5' RACE reads through MiXCR, storing one row per CDR3 protein. The sample holds 920,000 or so distinct CDR3 sequences, less than 50% seen once. Sequenced input: blood. Every receptor here comes from a woman aged 55-75 years in good health.

The rearrangement uses TRBV5-6 and TRBJ2-1, with D possibly being TRBD2 (5 bases). Germline V gives CDR1 SGHDT, CDR2 YYEEEE. The CDR3 runs to 12 residues. The V end lost 4 bases, the J end lost 8 bases, and 10 bases lay between the germline ends. The CDR3 here is CASSMGADEQFF. DNA of the CDR3: TGTGCCAGCAGCATGGGAGCAGATGAGCAGTTCTTC.

This chain links TRBV20-1 with TRBJ2-5; D possibly matches TRBD1 or TRBD2 (5 bases each). The J call is uncertain, as TRBJ2-7 better fits the DNA end. The CDR3 is 14 residues long. From germline, CDR1 is DFQATT and CDR2 SNEGSKA (reference sequence). CDR3 in amino acids: CSGSLGTLPREQYF. Here the CDR3 DNA reads TGCAGTGGATCTTTGGGGACCCTACCTCGCGAGCAGTACTTC.

The chain is built from TRBV6-5 and TRBJ1-5; TRBD1 matches at 7 bases. Trimming cost V 5 bases and J 6 bases; bases outside gene matches: 7. CDR1 and CDR2 from the germline V gene are MNHEY and SVGAGI. CDR3 length equals 14 residues. The CDR3 nucleotides read TGTGCCAGCAGTCACGGACAGGCGGGTCAGCCCCAGCATTTT. Protein sequence: CASSHGQAGQPQHF.

The chain is built from TRBV24-1 and TRBJ2-1, with TRBD2 identical over 14 bases. J was trimmed by 8 bases and V by 12 bases; bases with no gene match: 11. The CDR3 spans 15 residues. The germline V gene has CDR1 KGHDR and CDR2 SFDVKD. For the CDR3, the DNA is TGTGCCCCGCCAAGGACTAGCGGGAGGTTGGATGAGCAGTTCTTC. It codes for CAPPRTSGRLDEQFF.

In this sample, this clonotype turned up a few times. The chain uses TRBV20-1 and TRBJ2-5; 10 positions agree with TRBD2. The CDR3 is made up of 13 amino acids. The germline gives CDR1 DFQATT, CDR2 SNEGSKA (reference sequence). V trimming: 5 bases; J trimming: 4 bases; junction bases outside the gene matches: 4. The CDR3 spells CSALGLAAETQYF. CDR3 bases: TGCAGTGCTCTCGGACTAGCGGCAGAGACCCAGTACTTC.

The chain is built from TRBV29-1 and TRBJ2-1; tentatively, D is TRBD1 (5 bases). The CDR3 is 12 amino acids. The V end lost 6 bases, the J end lost 7 bases, and 13 bases lay between the germline ends. In germline, CDR1 is SQVTM, CDR2 ANQGSEA. CDR3 sequence: CSVIQAGNEQFF. In nucleotides, the CDR3 is TGCAGCGTCATACAGGCAGGGAATGAGCAGTTCTTC.

This clonotype was counted between two and nine times. The chain has TRBV25-1 and TRBJ1-5; TRBD1 is a possible D gene (6 bases). The V gene lost 2 bases and the J gene lost 0 bases, with 11 bases spanning the gap. CDR3 length: 16 amino acids. Germline CDR1 and CDR2: MGHDK and SYGVNS. The CDR3 reads CASSEGRGLSNQPQHF. Here the CDR3 DNA reads TGTGCCAGCAGTGAAGGCAGGGGCCTTAGCAATCAGCCCCAGCATTTT.

This rearrangement joins TRBV9 to TRBJ2-3, with D unclear. This CDR3 has 11 residues. V was trimmed by 0 bases and J by 8 bases, leaving 4 bases between them. Germline lookup yields CDR1 SGDLS and CDR2 YYNGEE. CDR3 protein: CASSVGGTQYF. The CDR3 DNA is TGTGCCAGCAGCGTAGGGGGTACGCAGTATTTT.

The chain carries TRBV5-6 and TRBJ2-1; D is unclear. The CDR3 spans 11 residues. V lost 1 base and J lost 15, with 11 bases in between. Germline lookup yields CDR1 SGHDT and CDR2 YYEEEE. DNA of the CDR3: TGTGCCAGCAGCTTGAACTCCCCGGCGTTCTTC. Translating it yields CASSLNSPAFF.

V and J are TRBV28 and TRBJ2-1; 10 bases are shared with TRBD1. This CDR3 region has 15 residues. J was trimmed by 4 bases and V by 6 bases; bases with no gene match: 6. Germline V gene sequence: CDR1 MDHEN, CDR2 SYDVKM. The CDR3, as DNA: TGTGCCAGCAGCTCCCCGGGACAGGGGTACAATGAGCAGTTCTTC. Translation gives CASSSPGQGYNEQFF.

The chain uses TRBV24-1 and TRBJ2-1; tentatively, D is TRBD1 or TRBD2 (5 bases each). The germline V and J ends were trimmed by 5 bases and 4 bases, with 14 bases remaining between them. CDR3 length: 15 amino acids. Germline-derived CDR1 and CDR2 are KGHDR and SFDVKD. CDR3 sequence: CATSVDGAGYNEQFF. The CDR3 nucleotides read TGTGCCACCAGTGTGGACGGGGCGGGTTACAATGAGCAGTTCTTC.

DNA of the CDR3: TGTGCCAGCTCACCATGGGGCCTCCCCGGAGATACGCAGTATTTT. Translation: CASSPWGLPGDTQYF. This chain links TRBV18 with TRBJ2-3; D perhaps matches TRBD1 (5 bases). The CDR3 length is 15 residues. Germline V gene data show CDR1 as KGHSH and CDR2 as LQKENI. V lost 2 bases, J lost 5 bases, and 14 bases lay in between.

Only a few counts were recorded for this clonotype. V and J are TRBV7-9 and TRBJ2-1, with a possible D match to TRBD1 (5 bases). CDR1 is SEHNR and CDR2 is FQNEAQ in the germline V gene (reference sequence). This CDR3 has 14 amino acids. Trimming took 3 bases from V and 7 from J, leaving 13 bases between them. Here the CDR3 reads CASSFLGVGNEQFF. The CDR3 DNA follows: TGTGCCAGCAGCTTCTTAGGGGTAGGTAATGAGCAGTTCTTC.

The rearrangement links TRBV12-3 or TRBV12-4 to TRBJ1-2; 9 nucleotides agree with TRBD1. The CDR3 consists of 14 residues. Germline trimming cut 5 bases from V and 7 bases from J; bases unmatched to any gene: 8. The CDR3: CASSILQGAGGYTF. In DNA, the CDR3 is TGTGCCAGCAGTATACTACAGGGGGCCGGTGGCTACACCTTC.